This TCR beta chain was obtained from a study of cytomegalovirus exposure and HLA in healthy donors. Study-level points and caveats: It was 160 or so TCR beta chains that were listed as cytomegalovirus-associated. Presence/absence results assume similar sequencing depth per donor, which may not hold. Equally common other TCR beta chains were less clonally expanded than HLA-associated ones, a later analysis found.

Germline V lookup: CDR1 SGHRS, CDR2 YFSETQ. V was shortened by 3 bases and J by 1 base, with 14 bases between the two germline ends. This CDR3 has 15 residues. 60 Vbeta and 13 Jbeta primers were used in PCR. Some clones are missing from TCRdb's copy, which holds only in-frame ones; the method was immunoSEQ multiplex PCR. Found here are about 190,000 clones; the top ten clones hold around 6%. For this clone: Its antigen is currently unknown.

This TCR derives from a man aged 25-45 years in good health and CMV-seronegative. The sequenced material came from PBMCs. J is TRBJ2-7 and V is TRBV5-1; perhaps TRBD2 as D (6 bases). The CDR3 region has the DNA TGCGCCAGCAGCTCGCTTGGGGAGGTATCCTACGAGCAGTACTTC. This encodes CASSSLGEVSYEQYF.